Below, 19 T cell receptor beta chains from the same sample are listed, as sequenced in a study of beta chain features in type 1 diabetes. Study conclusions and caveats: Significant though moderate, a shortening of TCRB CDR3s appeared in all four CD4+ subsets of Type 1 diabetes patients.

The authors reverse transcribed all of the isolated RNA, so sequencing captured expressed TCRB transcripts. TCRdb keeps only in-frame clones here, not all; method: immunoSEQ multiplex PCR. The sample has 50,000 or so clones; approximately 43% are singletons. These receptors are not linked to any known antigen. The sequencing sample was made of stem cell memory CD4+ T cells from blood. These receptors came from a man aged 25-45 years with type 1 diabetes.

The rearrangement uses TRBV19 and TRBJ2-1; weak D call: TRBD2 (5 bases). Germline lookup yields CDR1 LNHDA and CDR2 SQIVND (reference sequence). Trimming removed 1 base at V and 9 bases at J, with 13 bases between. This CDR3 has 14 residues. The CDR3 here is CASSIVDWSGEQFF. The CDR3 DNA reads TGTGCCAGTAGTATAGTCGATTGGAGCGGTGAGCAGTTCTTC.

The sample holds a few counts of this clone. The rearrangement joins TRBV29-1 to TRBJ2-5; D perhaps matches TRBD1 (6 bases). CDR3 length equals 13 residues. V was pared by 4 bases and J by 5 bases, with 14 bases between. Germline CDR1 is SQVTM and CDR2 is ANQGSEA. CDR3 protein: CSVGKQRGETQYF. CDR3 coding DNA: TGCAGCGTTGGAAAACAAAGGGGGGAGACCCAGTACTTC.

CDR3: CASRDNYIQYF. In DNA, the CDR3 is TGTGCCAGCAGGGACAATTACATTCAGTACTTC. V gene TRBV6-1 combines with J gene TRBJ2-4, with TRBD1 as a possible D gene (5 bases). Germline V gene data show CDR1 as MNHNS and CDR2 as SASEGT. The CDR3 length is 11 residues. V lost 6 bases and J 8 bases, leaving 8 bases between the germline ends.

This clone was picked up a small number of times. This sequence joins TRBV7-9 and TRBJ1-5; perhaps TRBD1 as D (6 bases). CDR1 is SEHNR, CDR2 FQNEAQ, per germline (reference sequence). This CDR3 spans 13 amino acids. Trimming took off 0 bases at V and 12 bases at J, with 12 bases between the two ends. The CDR3 bases are TGTGCCAGCAGCTTAGCTGGGAAGGGGGACCAGCATTTT. This gives the protein CASSLAGKGDQHF.

The chain recombines TRBV5-1 with TRBJ2-2; 8 nucleotides agree with TRBD1. The ends lost 3 bases at V and 3 bases at J; junction bases unmatched: 10. The CDR3 runs to 17 residues. Germline V gene data show CDR1 as SGHRS and CDR2 as YFSETQ. The CDR3 nucleotides read TGCGCCAGCAGCTCTGGTGGTGGACAGGGATACACCGGGGAGCTGTTTTTT. It specifies CASSSGGGQGYTGELFF.

The CDR3 nucleotides are TGTGCCAGCAGCTTAGACGGGAGCCCAGATACGCAGTATTTT. Translating it yields CASSLDGSPDTQYF. The rearrangement uses TRBV11-1 and TRBJ2-3; D possibly corresponds to TRBD2 (6 bases). Trimming pared 1 base from V and 4 bases from J, leaving 9 bases between. This CDR3 has 14 residues. CDR1 is SGHAT, CDR2 FQDESV, per germline (reference sequence).

This clone was counted a few times. V usage is TRBV7-2 and J usage is TRBJ1-5; the match to TRBD1 covers 7 bases. The CDR3 is made up of 14 amino acids. Trimming at V came to 5 bases and at J to 5 bases, leaving 6 bases not matched to a gene. The germline CDR1 and CDR2 sequences are SGHTA and FQGNSA. CDR3 residues: CASSPRQGDQPQHF. The DNA for the CDR3 is TGTGCCAGCAGCCCCAGACAGGGCGATCAGCCCCAGCATTTT.

J is TRBJ2-1 and V is TRBV5-1; 8 positions match TRBD1. CDR3 length: 15 amino acids. V shed 3 bases, J shed 4 bases, and the junction held 6 bases outside the gene matches. CDR1 and CDR2 from the germline V gene are SGHRS and YFSETQ. The CDR3 DNA sequence: TGCGCCAGCAGCTATGGACAGGGTGCGTACAATGAGCAGTTCTTC. Its translation: CASSYGQGAYNEQFF.

In its sample, this clone was seen once. The rearrangement uses TRBV5-1 and TRBJ2-7; the match to TRBD2 covers 9 bases. The CDR3 is 13 amino acids. The V gene's germline CDR1 is SGHRS and CDR2 YFSETQ. V dropped 4 bases and J dropped 6; count of bases not matched to a gene: 5. The CDR3 sequence: CASSEREVGEQYF. DNA of the CDR3: TGCGCCAGCAGCGAGCGGGAGGTGGGCGAGCAGTACTTC.

J is TRBJ2-3 and V is TRBV7-8; unclear D gene. V lost 1 base and J lost 4, with 3 bases in between. There are 12 residues in the CDR3. Germline lookup yields CDR1 SGHVS and CDR2 FQNEAQ. The CDR3 loop is CASSLGADTQYF. The CDR3 coding sequence is TGTGCCAGCAGCTTAGGAGCAGATACGCAGTATTTT. The variable domain in full, completed from reference TRBV7-8 and TRBJ2-3, reads GAGVSQSPRYKVAKRGQDVALRCDPISGHVSLFWYQQALGQGPEFLTYFQNEAQLDKSGLPSDRFFAERPEGSVSTLKIQRTQQEDSAVYLCASSLGADTQYFGPGTRLTVL.

This rearrangement joins TRBV28 to TRBJ2-7; 14 positions match TRBD2. This CDR3 is built from 16 residues. The V and J ends lost 5 bases and 3 bases, in that order; junction bases with no gene match: 6. Germline CDR1 and CDR2: MDHEN and SYDVKM. CDR3 sequence reads: CASSQGLAGGYYEQYF. In DNA, the CDR3 is TGTGCCAGCAGTCAAGGACTAGCGGGAGGATACTACGAGCAGTACTTC. The variable domain in full, with the rest retrieved from reference TRBV28 and TRBJ2-7, is DVKVTQSSRYLVKRTGEKVFLECVQDMDHENMFWYRQDPGLGLRLIYFSYDVKMKEKGDIPEGYSVSREKKERFSLILESASTNQTSMYLCASSQGLAGGYYEQYFGPGTRLTVT.

The CDR3 DNA sequence: TGTGCCAGCTCACCGCGGGATAGCGGGATTGGGCAGTATTTT. Amino acid sequence: CASSPRDSGIGQYF. V gene TRBV18 combines with J gene TRBJ2-3; 8 bases align to TRBD2. The junction had 10 bases not matched to a gene; V was cut back by 3 bases and J by 11 bases. The length of the CDR3 is 14 residues. Looked up from germline, CDR1 is KGHSH and CDR2 is LQKENI.

The chain uses TRBV4-2 and TRBJ1-4, with D possibly matching TRBD1 (5 bases). Looked up from germline, CDR1 is LGHNA and CDR2 is YNFKEQ. Trimming cost V 4 bases and J 8 bases, with 20 bases left between them. The CDR3 is 16 residues long. DNA of the CDR3: TGTGCCAGCAGCCCCCTCATGGGGGGGTTGGGAGAAAAACTGTTTTTT. Residues: CASSPLMGGLGEKLFF.

The chain combines TRBV2 with TRBJ2-3; 7 positions agree with TRBD1. Germline CDR1 reads SNHLY; CDR2 reads FYNNEI. V was clipped by 6 bases and J by 2 bases; unmatched bases: 8. The CDR3 sequence is 15 residues long. The CDR3 protein is CASSSGTAYTDTQYF. Here the CDR3 DNA reads TGTGCCAGCAGCTCTGGGACAGCCTACACAGATACGCAGTATTTT.

The chain is built from TRBV28 and TRBJ1-2; D is unclear. The length of the CDR3 is 15 residues. CDR1 MDHEN and CDR2 SYDVKM come from the germline V gene. V was trimmed by 6 bases and J by 4 bases, leaving 18 bases between them. CDR3 sequence reads: CASRKSIAGFYGYTF. The CDR3 DNA is TGTGCCAGCAGAAAGTCCATTGCAGGCTTCTATGGCTACACCTTC.

The V gene is TRBV5-1, the J gene TRBJ1-5; TRBD1 is a possible D gene (5 bases). Germline values: CDR1 SGHRS, CDR2 YFSETQ. Trimming took off 5 bases at V and 4 bases at J, with 13 bases between the two ends. This CDR3 is 14 amino acids long. CDR3 DNA: TGCGCCAGCAGTCCGGGGGAGAGGAATCAGCCCCAGCATTTT. It encodes CASSPGERNQPQHF.

The rearrangement links TRBV7-8 to TRBJ2-2; 15 bases match TRBD2. This CDR3 comprises 18 residues. CDR1 is SGHVS and CDR2 is FQNEAQ in the germline V gene. J was trimmed by 2 bases and V by 5 bases; bases with no gene match: 6. CDR3 nucleotides: TGTGCCAGCAGCCAGCGGACTAGCGGGAGGGGAAACACCGGGGAGCTGTTTTTT. Its translation: CASSQRTSGRGNTGELFF.

The chain carries TRBV7-3 and TRBJ2-1, with unresolved D. CDR3 length: 15 residues. V gave up 5 bases and J gave up 2 bases, with 13 bases separating them. Per germline, CDR1 SGHTA and CDR2 FQGTGA. Here the CDR3 reads CASSQGGEPYNEQFF. The CDR3, as DNA: TGTGCCAGCAGCCAAGGCGGCGAACCCTACAATGAGCAGTTCTTC.

The rearrangement joins TRBV7-2 to TRBJ2-5, with D tentatively TRBD2 (5 bases). The CDR3 runs 13 residues. Trimming took 1 base from V and 4 from J, leaving 7 bases between them. The germline gives CDR1 SGHTA, CDR2 FQGNSA. CDR3 residues: CASSLGRAETQYF. DNA for the CDR3: TGTGCCAGCAGCTTAGGGCGGGCAGAGACCCAGTACTTC.